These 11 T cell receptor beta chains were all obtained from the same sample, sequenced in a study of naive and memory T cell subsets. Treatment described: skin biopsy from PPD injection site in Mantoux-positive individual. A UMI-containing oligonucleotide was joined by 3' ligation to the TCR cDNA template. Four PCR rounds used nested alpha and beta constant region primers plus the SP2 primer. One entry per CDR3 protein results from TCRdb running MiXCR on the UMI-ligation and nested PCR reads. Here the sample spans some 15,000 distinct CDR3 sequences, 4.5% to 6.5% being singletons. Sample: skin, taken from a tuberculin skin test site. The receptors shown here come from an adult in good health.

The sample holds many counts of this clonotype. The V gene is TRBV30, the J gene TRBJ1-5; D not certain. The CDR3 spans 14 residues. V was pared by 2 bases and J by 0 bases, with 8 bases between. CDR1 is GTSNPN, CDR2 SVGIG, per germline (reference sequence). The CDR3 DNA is TGTGCCTGGAGTAACGGAGTTAGCAATCAGCCCCAGCATTTT. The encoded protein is CAWSNGVSNQPQHF.

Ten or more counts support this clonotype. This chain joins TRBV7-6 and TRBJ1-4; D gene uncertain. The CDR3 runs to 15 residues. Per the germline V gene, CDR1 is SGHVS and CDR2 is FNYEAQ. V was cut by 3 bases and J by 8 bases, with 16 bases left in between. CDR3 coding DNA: TGTGCCAGCAGCTTGTATGGCGGGAGAGAGGAAAAACTGTTTTTT. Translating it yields CASSLYGGREEKLFF.

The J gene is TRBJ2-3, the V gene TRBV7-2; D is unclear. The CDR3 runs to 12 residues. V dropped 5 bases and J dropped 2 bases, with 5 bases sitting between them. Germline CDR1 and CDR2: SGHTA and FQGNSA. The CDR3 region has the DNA TGTGCCAGCAGCACGGTCACAGATACGCAGTATTTT. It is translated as CASSTVTDTQYF.

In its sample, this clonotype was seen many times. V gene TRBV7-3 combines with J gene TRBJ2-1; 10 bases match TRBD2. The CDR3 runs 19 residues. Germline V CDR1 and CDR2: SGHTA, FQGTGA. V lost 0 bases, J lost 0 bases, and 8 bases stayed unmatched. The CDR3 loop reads CASSLTLAGGPSSYNEQFF. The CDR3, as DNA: TGTGCCAGCAGCTTAACGTTAGCGGGGGGCCCAAGCTCCTACAATGAGCAGTTCTTC. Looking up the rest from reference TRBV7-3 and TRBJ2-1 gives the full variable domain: GAGVSQTPSNKVTEKGKYVELRCDPISGHTALYWYRQSLGQGPEFLIYFQGTGAADDSGLPNDRFFAVRPEGSVSTLKIQRTERGDSAVYLCASSLTLAGGPSSYNEQFFGPGTRLTVL.

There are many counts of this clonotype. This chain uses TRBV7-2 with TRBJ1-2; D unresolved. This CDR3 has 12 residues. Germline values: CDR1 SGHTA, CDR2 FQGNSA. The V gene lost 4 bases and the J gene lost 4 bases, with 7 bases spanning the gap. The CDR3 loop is CASSSGIYGYTF. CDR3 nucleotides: TGTGCCAGCAGCTCCGGGATCTATGGCTACACCTTC.

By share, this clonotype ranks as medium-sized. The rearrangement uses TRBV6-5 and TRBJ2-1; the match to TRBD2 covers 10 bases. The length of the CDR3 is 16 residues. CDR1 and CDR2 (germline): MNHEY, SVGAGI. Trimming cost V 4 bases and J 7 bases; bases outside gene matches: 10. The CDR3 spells CASSSPAAGGYNEQFF. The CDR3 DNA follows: TGTGCCAGCAGTTCCCCCGCAGCGGGGGGGTATAATGAGCAGTTCTTC.

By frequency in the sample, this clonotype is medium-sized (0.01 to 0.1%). This chain's CDR3 is CSARVAGGTDTQYF. Written as DNA, the CDR3 is TGCAGTGCTAGAGTGGCGGGGGGAACAGATACGCAGTATTTT. V and J are TRBV20-1 and TRBJ2-3; 8 bases are a match to TRBD2. The CDR3 is made up of 14 amino acids. V gave up 1 base and J gave up 3 bases; unmatched junction bases: 3. The V gene's germline CDR1 is DFQATT and CDR2 SNEGSKA (reference sequence).

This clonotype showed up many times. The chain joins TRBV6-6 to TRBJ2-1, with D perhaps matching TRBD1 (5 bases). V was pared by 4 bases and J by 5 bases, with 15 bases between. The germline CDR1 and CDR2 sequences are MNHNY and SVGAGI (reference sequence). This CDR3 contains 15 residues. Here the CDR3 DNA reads TGTGCCAGCAGTTTCACGACAGTAGCCCACAATGAGCAGTTCTTC. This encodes CASSFTTVAHNEQFF.

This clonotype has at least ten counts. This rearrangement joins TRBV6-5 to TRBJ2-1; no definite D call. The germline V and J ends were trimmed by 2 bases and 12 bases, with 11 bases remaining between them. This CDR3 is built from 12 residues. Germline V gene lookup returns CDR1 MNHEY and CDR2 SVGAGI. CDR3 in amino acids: CASSYGPGGQFF. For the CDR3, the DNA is TGTGCCAGCAGTTACGGTCCAGGTGGGCAGTTCTTC.

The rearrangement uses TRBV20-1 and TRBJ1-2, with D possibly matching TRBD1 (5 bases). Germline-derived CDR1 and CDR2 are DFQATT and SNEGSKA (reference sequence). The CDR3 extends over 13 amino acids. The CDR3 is CSGGRASSLGYTF. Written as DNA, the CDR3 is TGCAGCGGGGGGAGGGCCTCATCCCTTGGCTACACCTTC.

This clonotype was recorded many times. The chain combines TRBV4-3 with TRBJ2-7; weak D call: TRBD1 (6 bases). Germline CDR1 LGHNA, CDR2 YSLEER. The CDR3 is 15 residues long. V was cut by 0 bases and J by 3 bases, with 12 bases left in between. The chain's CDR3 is CASSQDHRADYEQYF. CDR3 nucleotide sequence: TGCGCCAGCAGCCAAGATCACAGGGCCGACTACGAGCAGTACTTC.